Listed below are T cell receptor beta chains from one sample, sequenced in a study of blood T cell repertoires in COVID-19. TCRdb's copy holds only in-frame clones and misses some; the assay was immunoSEQ multiplex PCR. The sample includes 150,000 to 200,000 clones, approximately 84% of them seen just once. The material sequenced was peripheral blood. The receptors originated from a woman of 80 years or more with COVID-19, enrolled during active disease. CDR3s include the opening cysteine and the closing phenylalanine or tryptophan. The order of the fields is J gene, D gene, V gene, CDR3 protein. D genes are given only for firm matches.

TRBJ1-1 TRBD1 TRBV7-3 CASTQGGSTEAFF
TRBJ1-6 NA TRBV18 CASSPPPRGISPLHF
TRBJ2-7 NA TRBV7-3 CASSLNSAYEQYF
TRBJ2-1 TRBD2 TRBV11-2 CASRSSGRAREQFF
TRBJ2-5 TRBD2 TRBV9 CASSVATGLAGGQTQYF
TRBJ2-3 NA TRBV6-5 CASSLTDTQYF
TRBJ2-7 NA TRBV6-5 CASSYSWRGPYEQYF
TRBJ1-6 TRBD1 TRBV3-1/TRBV3-2 CASSQGFSTGTSPLHF
TRBJ1-1 TRBD1 TRBV27 CASREQGYAGTEAFF
TRBJ2-7 TRBD1 TRBV5-1 CASSLRTGTYEQYF
TRBJ1-1 TRBD1 TRBV19 CASSIVWQGANTEAFF
TRBJ1-1 NA TRBV18 CASSPRQLLNTEAFF
TRBJ1-6 TRBD1 TRBV27 CASSQTGSYNSPLHF
TRBJ1-1 NA TRBV28 CASTPWTDSNTEAFF
TRBJ1-4 TRBD1 TRBV7-9 CASSADRDGEKLFF
TRBJ1-3 NA TRBV7-2 CASRGSLSGNTIYF
TRBJ2-7 TRBD2 TRBV11-2 CASSFSGAGYEQYF
TRBJ2-1 NA TRBV21-1 CASSKALILAEGYNEQFF
TRBJ2-3 NA TRBV28 CASSSDSHTQYF
TRBJ2-3 TRBD1 TRBV2 CASRDRGDTQYF
TRBJ1-2 NA TRBV18 CASSPLEGIVYYGYTF
TRBJ2-2 TRBD2 TRBV5-1 CASSYAITSGRATGELFF
TRBJ2-3 NA TRBV28 CASSPRRVDTDTQYF
TRBJ1-2 TRBD1 TRBV7-2 CASSLDRAAKNYGYTF
TRBJ2-3 TRBD1 TRBV19 CATGQGIIADTQYF
TRBJ2-2 TRBD2 TRBV28 CASSLGAGVWVANTGELFF
TRBJ1-6 NA TRBV5-1 CASSFYLATAYSPLHF
TRBJ1-4 NA TRBV2 CASSATGSTNEKLFF
TRBJ2-1 TRBD1 TRBV11-2 CASSLGQGESYNEQFF
TRBJ1-2 TRBD1 TRBV19 CASSQQRQGLYGYTF
TRBJ2-7 NA TRBV7-8 CASSFLRGIYEQYF